This entry lists 28 T cell receptor beta chains sequenced from one sample in a study of OX40 agonist ivuxolimab in advanced cancers. Here immunoSEQ multiplex PCR was the method, and the copy in TCRdb shows in-frame clones only, minus some. The sample records 65,000 to 75,000 clones, more than 75% being singletons. This specimen consisted of CD4+ or CD8+ T cells sorted from blood, obtained in a trial of the OX40 agonist ivuxolimab. The receptors originated from an adult with an advanced solid tumor such as melanoma, head and neck, liver or kidney cancer.

The chain is built from TRBV5-8 and TRBJ2-5; possible D gene TRBD1, 5 bases. Germline CDR1 SGHTS, CDR2 YDEGEE. CDR3 length: 14 amino acids. Deletions cut 0 bases from V and 5 bases from J, with 11 bases between. CDR3 sequence reads: CASSLGQYFETQYF. CDR3 DNA: TGTGCCAGCAGCTTGGGACAGTATTTTGAGACCCAGTACTTC.

CDR3 bases: TGTGCCAGCAGCGTATCCGGGGTAGGGACCCAGTACTTC. This translates into CASSVSGVGTQYF. V usage is TRBV9 and J usage is TRBJ2-5, with a possible D match to TRBD2 (5 bases). V shed 1 base and J shed 7 bases, with 11 bases lying between them. Germline-derived CDR1 and CDR2 are SGDLS and YYNGEE. This CDR3 contains 13 residues.

This sequence joins TRBV2 and TRBJ2-2; D possibly corresponds to TRBD1 (5 bases). The germline V gene encodes CDR1 SNHLY and CDR2 FYNNEI. This CDR3 region has 15 residues. V was shortened by 3 bases and J by 5 bases, with 13 bases between the two germline ends. The CDR3 here is CASSEGLVRTGELFF. CDR3 in DNA: TGTGCCAGCAGTGAGGGGCTAGTGAGGACCGGGGAGCTGTTTTTT.

The rearrangement links TRBV6-4 to TRBJ1-1; 10 nucleotides agree with TRBD1. Germline CDR1 is MRHNA and CDR2 is SNTAGT. The V and J ends lost 0 bases and 3 bases, in that order; junction bases with no gene match: 1. The CDR3 extends over 15 amino acids. CDR3 amino acids: CASSDSTGGYTEAFF. The CDR3 nucleotides are TGTGCCAGCAGTGACTCGACAGGGGGCTACACTGAAGCTTTCTTT.

This chain connects TRBV5-1 to TRBJ2-2; possibly TRBD1 or TRBD2 for D (6 bases each). Trimming took off 3 bases at V and 3 bases at J, with 15 bases between the two ends. The CDR3 sequence is 16 residues long. Germline V gene data show CDR1 as SGHRS and CDR2 as YFSETQ. CDR3 sequence: CASSSLSGADTGELFF. In nucleotides, the CDR3 is TGCGCCAGCAGCTCCCTTTCGGGGGCAGACACCGGGGAGCTGTTTTTT.

This clone has only one observation. The V and J genes are TRBV7-9 and TRBJ1-2; a weak D match, TRBD1 (6 bases). This CDR3 comprises 13 residues. Germline V gene sequence: CDR1 SEHNR, CDR2 FQNEAQ (reference sequence). V was cut by 5 bases and J by 2 bases, with 9 bases left in between. The CDR3 DNA reads as TGTGCCAGCAGCGGTCAGGGGAACTATGGCTACACCTTC. Amino acids: CASSGQGNYGYTF.

The chain recombines TRBV6-4 with TRBJ1-3; D gene uncertain. Trimming took off 1 base at V and 4 bases at J, with 5 bases between the two ends. The CDR3 covers 13 residues. Germline lookup yields CDR1 MRHNA and CDR2 SNTAGT. The CDR3 region has the DNA TGTGCCAGCAGTGACTTCCCCGGAAACACCATATATTTT. It yields the protein CASSDFPGNTIYF.

This clone was recorded only once. V gene TRBV2 combines with J gene TRBJ1-5; 9 bases are a match to TRBD1. V shed 4 bases and J 4 bases; nucleotides not matched to a gene: 2. CDR1 is SNHLY and CDR2 is FYNNEI in the germline V gene. The CDR3 runs 14 residues. Written as DNA, the CDR3 is TGTGCCAGCAGTGGGACAGGGGAAAATCAGCCCCAGCATTTT. Its protein is CASSGTGENQPQHF.

Worth noting for this clone: One end of the junction fails to match germline, which may point to a read error. The chain combines TRBV19 with TRBJ2-2; D unclear. Germline V gene lookup returns CDR1 LNHDA and CDR2 SQIVND (reference sequence). There are 12 residues in the CDR3. The CDR3 protein is CASRIGGGELFF. For the CDR3, the DNA is TGTGCCAGTAGGATAGGCGGCGGGGAGCTGTTTTTT.

A note on this clone: Other DNA sequences in this specimen translate into the identical CDR3. This chain uses TRBV7-9 with TRBJ1-1; D is unresolved. The CDR3 extends over 13 amino acids. Germline V gene data show CDR1 as SEHNR and CDR2 as FQNEAQ (reference sequence). The V end was cut by 3 bases, the J end by 1 base, with 6 bases between. CDR3 in amino acids: CASSFSGNTEAFF. The CDR3 coding sequence is TGTGCCAGCAGCTTTTCGGGGAACACTGAAGCTTTCTTT.

The CDR3 coding sequence is TGTGCCAGCAGCTTAGCTCTAGAGACCCAGTACTTC. It codes for CASSLALETQYF. The gene calls are TRBV11-2 and TRBJ2-5; no clear D gene. V gave up 1 base and J gave up 4 bases, with 4 bases separating them. This CDR3 comprises 12 residues. Germline CDR1 is SGHAT and CDR2 is FQNNGV.

This sequence joins TRBV7-2 and TRBJ1-2; D ambiguous. The CDR3 spans 14 residues. V lost 0 bases and J 6 bases, leaving 11 bases between the germline ends. Germline CDR1 reads SGHTA; CDR2 reads FQGNSA. The CDR3 coding sequence is TGTGCCAGCAGCTTAGCACAGCGGAGCAATGGCTACACCTTC. Translation gives CASSLAQRSNGYTF.

The CDR3 DNA reads TGTGCCAGCAGTCCCTTAACCCAACAAGAGACCCAGTACTTC. Protein product: CASSPLTQQETQYF. V and J are TRBV6-6 and TRBJ2-5, with no clear D. Germline assignment: CDR1 MNHNY and CDR2 SVGAGI (reference sequence). This CDR3 spans 14 amino acids. The V end lost 5 bases, the J end lost 2 bases, and 12 bases lay between the germline ends.

V is TRBV19 and J is TRBJ1-5, with D maybe TRBD1 (6 bases). The germline CDR1 and CDR2 sequences are LNHDA and SQIVND (reference sequence). The CDR3 has 15 residues. V was cut by 5 bases and J by 1 base, with 12 bases left in between. The CDR3 loop reads CASSDRTGSNQPQHF. In DNA form, the CDR3 reads TGTGCCAGTAGTGACAGGACGGGAAGCAATCAGCCCCAGCATTTT.

This chain uses TRBV4-2 with TRBJ2-1; D ambiguous. The germline V gene has CDR1 LGHNA and CDR2 YNFKEQ. The V end was cut by 3 bases, the J end by 8 bases, with 17 bases between. CDR3 length equals 15 residues. The CDR3: CASSQSPSKTDEQFF. The CDR3 DNA sequence: TGTGCCAGCAGCCAGTCACCGTCTAAAACGGATGAGCAGTTCTTC.

V gene TRBV6-5 combines with J gene TRBJ1-2; TRBD1 might be the D (6 bases). Deletions cut 2 bases from V and 11 bases from J, with 9 bases between. Germline CDR1 is MNHEY and CDR2 is SVGAGI. The CDR3 has 11 amino acids. CDR3 protein: CASSYDRLYTF. The CDR3 DNA is TGTGCCAGCAGTTACGACAGGCTTTACACCTTC.

This clone was seen a handful of times. The chain couples TRBV27 to TRBJ2-7, with 11 positions matching TRBD1. The CDR3 has 13 residues. Looked up from germline, CDR1 is MNHEY and CDR2 is SMNVEV (reference sequence). The J segment lost 7 bases and the V segment lost 6 bases, leaving 5 bases of the junction unmatched. CDR3 sequence (DNA): TGTGCCAGCAGGCGGACAGGGGGCGAAGAGCAGTACTTC. Protein: CASRRTGGEEQYF.

V usage is TRBV25-1 and J usage is TRBJ2-1, with 8 bases lining up with TRBD1. Germline V gene lookup returns CDR1 MGHDK and CDR2 SYGVNS. There are 13 residues in the CDR3. Unmatched junction bases numbered 4, after V lost 4 bases and J lost 8 bases. CDR3 coding DNA: TGTGCCAGCAGTGTACCAGGGGGCGATGAGCAGTTCTTC. This sequence encodes CASSVPGGDEQFF.

This clone was seen more than once but under ten times. Compared with germline, one end of the junction differs, possibly owing to a read error. The genes are TRBV7-7 and TRBJ2-5; 9 bases map to TRBD1. Per the germline V gene, CDR1 is SSHAT and CDR2 is FNYEAQ (reference sequence). The CDR3 has 15 amino acids. The CDR3 sequence is CASSLDRGTGETQYF. In DNA, the CDR3 is TGTGCTAGCAGCTTGGACCGCGGGACAGGGGAGACCCAGTACTTC.

This clone was picked up a small number of times. The chain has TRBV29-1 and TRBJ2-3, with a weak D call TRBD2 (5 bases). CDR1 SQVTM and CDR2 ANQGSEA come from the germline V gene. The CDR3 runs 12 residues. Between the trimmed V and J ends, which lost 4 bases and 5 bases, there was a span of 10 bases. CDR3 sequence: CSVVRELDTQYF. The CDR3, as DNA: TGCAGCGTTGTTCGGGAATTAGATACGCAGTATTTT.

V and J are TRBV7-9 and TRBJ2-5; 9 positions match TRBD2. The V gene's germline CDR1 is SEHNR and CDR2 FQNEAQ (reference sequence). This CDR3 spans 15 amino acids. V lost 1 base and J lost 3; bases outside the gene matches: 3. CDR3 nucleotide sequence: TGTGCCAGCAGCTTAGGGATAGCGGGGGAAGAGACCCAGTACTTC. As protein: CASSLGIAGEETQYF.

The chain recombines TRBV10-3 with TRBJ1-1; 7 bases map to TRBD1. The CDR3 is 14 residues long. Trimming cost V 10 bases and J 4 bases; bases outside gene matches: 12. CDR1 is ENHRY and CDR2 is SYGVKD in the germline V gene. In DNA form, the CDR3 reads TGTGCCACGACAAACAGGGGCAGAGGCACTGAAGCTTTCTTT. It codes for CATTNRGRGTEAFF.

Only a few counts were recorded for this clone. This sample also contains other DNA sequences that code for the same CDR3. The V and J genes are TRBV7-2 and TRBJ2-2; 7 bases align to TRBD1. Germline-derived CDR1 and CDR2 are SGHTA and FQGNSA. The CDR3 has 14 amino acids. V was pared by 4 bases and J by 5 bases, with 4 bases of the junction left unmatched. The CDR3 DNA is TGTGCCAGCAGCTCCCGACAGGGTACCGGGGAGCTGTTTTTT. It codes for CASSSRQGTGELFF.

This clone came up once. The V call is TRBV25-1, the J call TRBJ1-2; a possible D gene is TRBD1 (6 bases). The CDR3 is made up of 12 amino acids. Germline-derived CDR1 and CDR2 are MGHDK and SYGVNS. V was clipped by 10 bases and J by 7 bases, with 16 bases between them. This CDR3 is CANSPGAGGYTF. The CDR3 nucleotides read TGTGCCAACAGCCCAGGGGCGGGTGGCTACACCTTC.

J is TRBJ2-6 and V is TRBV9; TRBD2 matches at 7 bases. The length of the CDR3 is 18 residues. Per germline, CDR1 SGDLS and CDR2 YYNGEE. Trimming cost V 0 bases and J 2 bases; bases outside gene matches: 8. The CDR3 protein is CASSVVGGTKTGANVLTF. The CDR3 bases are TGTGCCAGCAGCGTAGTCGGGGGGACTAAGACTGGGGCCAACGTCCTGACTTTC. The full variable domain, in which reference TRBV9 and TRBJ2-6 provide the parts outside the CDR3, is DSGVTQTPKHLITATGQRVTLRCSPRSGDLSVYWYQQSLDQGLQFLIQYYNGEERAKGNILERFSAQQFPDLHSELNLSSLELGDSALYFCASSVVGGTKTGANVLTFGAGSRLTVL.

The rearrangement links TRBV27 to TRBJ2-5, with TRBD1 matching 7 bases. The J call may be mistaken, given a closer DNA end match to TRBJ2-7. The CDR3 spans 14 residues. CDR1 and CDR2 from the germline V gene are MNHEY and SMNVEV (reference sequence). The CDR3 region is CASSSTGTAYEQYF. DNA of the CDR3: TGTGCCAGCAGTTCGACAGGGACGGCCTACGAGCAGTACTTC.

The J gene is TRBJ2-7, the V gene TRBV5-1; 7 nucleotides agree with TRBD1. Germline lookup yields CDR1 SGHRS and CDR2 YFSETQ. Trimming removed 4 bases from V and 2 bases from J; junction bases left unmatched: 12. The CDR3 is made up of 16 amino acids. CDR3 loop: CASSHEGQQFTYEQYF. The CDR3 bases are TGCGCCAGCAGCCACGAGGGACAGCAGTTTACCTACGAGCAGTACTTC.

This clone showed up just a few times. J is TRBJ1-1 and V is TRBV5-4; D gene unclear. The CDR3 is 13 residues long. V was cut by 5 bases and J by 1 base, with 9 bases left in between. Germline CDR1 and CDR2: SGHNT and YYREEE (reference sequence). CDR3 coding DNA: TGTGCCAGCAGTCCGGAGGGGAACACTGAAGCTTTCTTT. Translation gives CASSPEGNTEAFF.